Listed below are T cell receptor beta chains from one sample, sequenced in a study of cytomegalovirus exposure and HLA in healthy donors. Clones were read by immunoSEQ multiplex PCR, and TCRdb kept only the in-frame ones, dropping some. The sample gives some 130,000 clones, roughly four fifths of which show up once; roughly 7.3% is in the top ten. The sample comprised PBMCs. The receptors derive from a male donor in good health and CMV-seronegative. Each CDR3 is given with its conserved first and last residue. A D gene is named only where the DNA matches it firmly. The size of a clone is reported for some rows only, either as once, few or many, or as a class for expanded clones.

CASSSFAGRADTQYF TGTGCCAGCAGTTCTTTCGCGGGAAGGGCAGATACGCAGTATTTT NA TRBJ2-3 TRBV28 NA
CASSLGGRSYEQYF TGTGCCAGCAGCTTAGGGGGGAGGTCCTACGAGCAGTACTTC NA TRBJ2-7 TRBV7-9 NA
CASSYYRDPNTEAFF TGTGCCAGCAGTTACTACAGGGATCCGAACACTGAAGCTTTCTTT NA TRBJ1-1 TRBV28 NA
CASSLLEETLRGGANVLTF TGTGCCAGCAGCTTATTGGAAGAAACCCTACGGGGTGGGGCCAACGTCCTGACTTTC NA TRBJ2-6 TRBV11-2 few
CSVGGGSGRATGELFF TGCAGCGTTGGCGGGGGTAGCGGGAGGGCCACCGGGGAGCTGTTTTTT TRBD2 TRBJ2-2 TRBV29-1 NA
CASSEKGVTITGELFF TGTGCCAGCAGTGAAAAGGGGGTGACAATCACCGGGGAGCTGTTTTTT NA TRBJ2-2 TRBV25-1 few
CASRVPGEYYEQYF TGTGCCAGCCGGGTGCCCGGGGAGTACTACGAGCAGTACTTC NA TRBJ2-7 TRBV6-1 few
CASRYTGGEQFF TGTGCCAGCAGATATACTGGAGGGGAGCAGTTCTTC NA TRBJ2-1 TRBV7-2 few
CASSLLPAGGTGELFF TGTGCCAGCAGCTTACTCCCGGCGGGGGGCACCGGGGAGCTGTTTTTT TRBD2 TRBJ2-2 TRBV7-3 once
CAISENTRETQYF TGTGCCATCAGTGAGAACACAAGAGAGACCCAGTACTTC NA TRBJ2-5 TRBV10-3 NA
CASRAGAPSTDTQYF TGTGCCAGCAGGGCGGGGGCTCCTAGCACAGATACGCAGTATTTT NA TRBJ2-3 TRBV6-5 NA
CASSLSPGLYYNEQFF TGTGCCAGCAGCTTATCACCAGGGCTATATTACAATGAGCAGTTCTTC NA TRBJ2-1 TRBV7-3 NA
CASSPRSPGQYNEQFF TGCGCCAGCAGCCCACGAAGCCCCGGACAGTACAATGAGCAGTTCTTC NA TRBJ2-1 TRBV5-1 NA
CSVPGGVWSNEQFF TGCAGCGTCCCGGGGGGGGTTTGGTCCAATGAGCAGTTCTTC TRBD2 TRBJ2-1 TRBV29-1 NA
CASSLGDYRGEQFF TGTGCCAGCAGCTTGGGGGACTATCGAGGGGAGCAGTTCTTC TRBD2 TRBJ2-1 TRBV5-6 NA
CASSPPTSGSRYIQYF TGTGCCAGCTCACCACCGACTAGCGGGAGTCGGTACATTCAGTACTTC TRBD2 TRBJ2-4 TRBV18 NA
CSVLSETYEQYF TGCAGCGTTTTATCAGAAACCTACGAGCAGTACTTC NA TRBJ2-7 TRBV29-1 NA
CASPPPTGDTSPLHF TGTGCCAGCCCACCCCCGACAGGGGATACTTCACCCCTCCACTTT TRBD1 TRBJ1-6 TRBV28 NA
CASSELDSNTGELFF TGTGCCAGCAGTGAACTCGACAGTAACACCGGGGAGCTGTTTTTT NA TRBJ2-2 TRBV25-1 NA
CASSLVQGATDTQYF TGTGCCAGCAGCTTGGTACAGGGGGCCACAGATACGCAGTATTTT TRBD1 TRBJ2-3 TRBV5-4 NA
CSSSLALSYEQYF TGTTCCAGCAGCTTAGCTCTTTCCTACGAGCAGTACTTC NA TRBJ2-7 TRBV7-9 NA
CASSPWGWTSGTLIWGYNEQFF TGCGCCAGCAGCCCCTGGGGGTGGACTAGCGGGACCCTAATCTGGGGGTACAATGAGCAGTTCTTC TRBD2 TRBJ2-1 TRBV5-1 NA
CASSLGAGGYEQYF TGTGCCAGCAGCTTAGGGGCGGGAGGATACGAGCAGTACTTC TRBD2 TRBJ2-7 TRBV13 NA
CAIRQDRVNAEAFF TGTGCCATCAGACAGGACAGGGTGAATGCTGAAGCTTTCTTT TRBD1 TRBJ1-1 TRBV10-3 NA
CSSTQDRVPYEQYF TGTTCCAGCACCCAAGACAGGGTCCCCTACGAGCAGTACTTC TRBD1 TRBJ2-7 TRBV7-9 NA
CASSFIDSSGNTIYF TGTGCCAGCAGCTTTATAGACAGCTCTGGAAACACCATATATTTT NA TRBJ1-3 TRBV11-2 few
CASSEGAGSSYEQYF TGTGCCAGCAGTGAAGGAGCCGGTTCCTCCTACGAGCAGTACTTC NA TRBJ2-7 TRBV2 few
CASRRQSTEAFF TGTGCCAGCAGACGACAGAGCACTGAAGCTTTCTTT NA TRBJ1-1 TRBV28 NA
CASTHPEDRTYEQYF TGTGCCAGCACCCACCCAGAGGACAGGACCTACGAGCAGTACTTC TRBD1 TRBJ2-7 TRBV28 NA
CSSSLARAPGNTEAFF TGTTCCAGCAGCTTAGCCAGGGCTCCGGGGAACACTGAAGCTTTCTTT NA TRBJ1-1 TRBV7-9 NA
CASSVALGGLPRGSGANVLTF TGTGCCAGCAGCGTAGCTCTGGGCGGACTACCAAGGGGATCTGGGGCCAACGTCCTGACTTTC NA TRBJ2-6 TRBV9 few
CASSLGHHQDYEQYF TGTGCCAGCAGCTTGGGACACCATCAAGATTACGAGCAGTACTTC NA TRBJ2-7 TRBV6-5 NA
CATSGQGLAGGRGIQYF TGTGCCACCAGCGGCCAAGGACTAGCGGGGGGGCGGGGCATTCAGTACTTC TRBD2 TRBJ2-4 TRBV15 NA
CASSLGVREMNTEAFF TGTGCCAGCAGCTTGGGCGTAAGGGAGATGAACACTGAAGCTTTCTTT NA TRBJ1-1 TRBV5-4 NA
CASSEIQGNRWYNSPLHF TGTGCCAGCAGTGAGATACAGGGAAACCGTTGGTATAATTCACCCCTCCACTTT NA TRBJ1-6 TRBV25-1 NA
CSVEATDRDKQFF TGCAGCGTTGAAGCAACTGACAGGGATAAGCAGTTCTTC TRBD1 TRBJ2-1 TRBV29-1 few
CASSPRTSGATGELFF TGTGCCAGCAGCCCCAGGACATCAGGCGCCACCGGGGAGCTGTTTTTT NA TRBJ2-2 TRBV11-3 NA
CASSKGFIGQGNGTNEKLFF TGTGCCAGCAGCAAAGGCTTTATCGGACAGGGCAATGGAACTAATGAAAAACTGTTTTTT NA TRBJ1-4 TRBV21-1 NA
CASSPRTPWNTEAFF TGTGCCAGCAGCCCCCGCACTCCTTGGAACACTGAAGCTTTCTTT NA TRBJ1-1 TRBV11-2 NA
CASSVGTSGGQETQYF TGTGCCAGCAGCGTAGGGACTAGCGGGGGGCAAGAGACCCAGTACTTC TRBD2 TRBJ2-5 TRBV9 NA
CASSPSHRTGGGHF TGTGCCAGCAGTCCGTCGCACCGCACAGGGGGGGGGCATTTT TRBD1 TRBJ1-5 TRBV28 few
CASSHPGGPHEKLFF TGTGCCAGCAGCCATCCGGGGGGCCCCCATGAAAAACTGTTTTTT NA TRBJ1-4 TRBV7-2 NA
CASSSGTEDQPQHF TGCGCCAGCAGCTCCGGGACAGAGGATCAGCCCCAGCATTTT TRBD1 TRBJ1-5 TRBV5-1 NA
CASSLTDTQYF TGCGCCAGCAGCCTCACAGATACGCAGTATTTT NA TRBJ2-3 TRBV5-1 few
CASSLAAQETQYF TGCGCCAGCAGCCTAGCGGCCCAAGAGACCCAGTACTTC NA TRBJ2-5 TRBV4-3 NA
CASSIVEGQPQHF TGTGCCAGTAGTATAGTGGAGGGGCAGCCCCAGCATTTT NA TRBJ1-5 TRBV19 NA
CASSAAGNEQYF TGTGCCAGCAGCGCAGCGGGCAACGAGCAGTACTTC NA TRBJ2-7 TRBV9 once